Each of the 18 T cell receptor beta chains below was sequenced from the same sample in a study of human T cells and chemical hapten exposure. TCRdb recomputed calls from the RACE reads with MiXCR, one row per CDR3 protein. The sample holds some 74,000 distinct CDR3 sequences; roughly 13% are singletons and the top ten take approximately 5%. Time point indicated: patch test 3, about 24 weeks after DPC sensitization. Sample treatment: therapeutic diphenylcyclopropenone sensitization with weekly scalp DPC. The starting material was whole blood, obtained in connection with sensitization to the hapten diphenylcyclopropenone (DPC). The receptors originated from a woman aged 50 to 60 with alopecia areata. Some clones in this sample may be carry-over from other donors' samples.

This clonotype was found a few times. V is TRBV20-1 and J is TRBJ2-3; 9 bases align to TRBD1. The CDR3 consists of 15 residues. Germline V gene data show CDR1 as DFQATT and CDR2 as SNEGSKA (reference sequence). Losses at the gene ends were 6 bases for V and 1 base for J; bases not matched to a gene: 8. In nucleotides, the CDR3 is TGCAGTGCGTCAAGACAGGGGGTTCGCACAGATACGCAGTATTTT. This gives the protein CSASRQGVRTDTQYF.

In its sample, this clonotype was seen a few times. The chain has TRBV7-6 and TRBJ2-3; D is unclear. CDR1 is SGHVS, CDR2 FNYEAQ, per germline. V lost 5 bases and J lost 10, with 16 bases in between. This CDR3 is 13 amino acids long. The CDR3 DNA reads TGTGCCAGCAGCACTTTAGCAGGTTATGCGCAGTATTTT. Its translation: CASSTLAGYAQYF. The entire variable domain, with the rest obtained from reference TRBV7-6 and TRBJ2-3, is as follows: GAGVSQSPRYKVTKRGQDVALRCDPISGHVSLYWYRQALGQGPEFLTYFNYEAQQDKSGLPNDRFSAERPEGSISTLTIQRTEQRDSAMYRCASSTLAGYAQYFGPGTRLTVL.

There are a few counts of this clonotype. This chain connects TRBV10-3 to TRBJ2-6, with 9 positions matching TRBD1. Germline V gene data show CDR1 as ENHRY and CDR2 as SYGVKD. Losses at the gene ends were 6 bases for V and 3 bases for J; bases not matched to a gene: 6. There are 16 residues in the CDR3. The CDR3 protein is CAISGTGTIGANVLTF. The CDR3, as DNA: TGTGCCATCAGCGGGACAGGGACAATTGGGGCCAACGTCCTGACTTTC.

This clonotype was recorded a few times. V is TRBV3-1 and J is TRBJ1-1, with D unresolved. Deletions cut 3 bases from V and 1 base from J, with 3 bases between. Germline V lookup: CDR1 LGHDT, CDR2 YNNKEL (reference sequence). There are 12 residues in the CDR3. The CDR3 region is CASSHPNTEAFF. CDR3 in DNA: TGTGCCAGCAGCCATCCGAACACTGAAGCTTTCTTT.

This chain uses TRBV10-2 with TRBJ2-7, with D perhaps assigned TRBD1 or TRBD2 (6 bases each). CDR3 length: 14 amino acids. V was trimmed by 4 bases and J by 6 bases, leaving 16 bases between them. CDR1 is WSHSY and CDR2 is SAAADI in the germline V gene. This CDR3 is CASSGIGGSGEQYF. DNA for the CDR3: TGCGCCAGCAGTGGTATCGGGGGCTCTGGCGAGCAGTACTTC.

This clonotype came up many times. This chain connects TRBV5-5 to TRBJ2-4; TRBD1 agrees at 7 bases. V lost 4 bases, J lost 4 bases, and 17 bases stayed unmatched. This CDR3 spans 18 amino acids. Per the germline V gene, CDR1 is SGHKS and CDR2 is YYEKEE (reference sequence). CDR3 sequence (DNA): TGTGCCAGCAGCCCGACAGGGTCGAGCTCGTGGGCGAAAAACATTCAGTACTTC. Translation gives CASSPTGSSSWAKNIQYF.

There are many counts of this clonotype. This CDR3 reads CASSPRTSGKGNEQFF. CDR3 nucleotides: TGTGCCAGCAGCCCTAGGACTAGCGGGAAAGGTAATGAGCAGTTCTTC. The chain combines TRBV7-9 with TRBJ2-1; TRBD2 matches at 12 bases. The V gene end was trimmed by 5 bases and the J gene end by 7 bases; junction bases not matched to a gene: 9. CDR3 length: 16 residues. The V gene's germline CDR1 is SEHNR and CDR2 FQNEAQ (reference sequence).

This clonotype was counted only a few times. V usage is TRBV19 and J usage is TRBJ2-7; 8 nucleotides align to TRBD1. CDR3 size: 15 residues. Germline values: CDR1 LNHDA, CDR2 SQIVND (reference sequence). V trimming: 5 bases; J trimming: 5 bases; junction bases outside the gene matches: 11. The CDR3: CASSAFRGRGDEQYF. The CDR3 region has the DNA TGTGCCAGTAGTGCATTCAGGGGGCGAGGGGACGAGCAGTACTTC.

This clonotype was counted ten times or more. This sequence joins TRBV7-3 and TRBJ1-1; TRBD1 might be the D (6 bases). Looked up from germline, CDR1 is SGHTA and CDR2 is FQGTGA. Trimming took 2 bases from V and 1 from J, leaving 8 bases between them. This CDR3 is 14 amino acids long. The CDR3: CASSLAGANTEAFF. CDR3 sequence (DNA): TGTGCCAGCAGCTTAGCAGGGGCGAACACTGAAGCTTTCTTT. Supplemented by reference TRBV7-3 and TRBJ1-1, the full variable domain reads GAGVSQTPSNKVTEKGKYVELRCDPISGHTALYWYRQSLGQGPEFLIYFQGTGAADDSGLPNDRFFAVRPEGSVSTLKIQRTERGDSAVYLCASSLAGANTEAFFGQGTRLTVV.

DNA for the CDR3: TGTGCCAGCCTCCGGACGATTGGATCACCCCTCCACTTT. It translates to CASLRTIGSPLHF. The chain has TRBV6-5 and TRBJ1-6; D gene unclear. Germline values: CDR1 MNHEY, CDR2 SVGAGI. CDR3 length: 13 residues. V was shortened by 8 bases and J by 10 bases, with 15 bases between the two germline ends.

This chain uses TRBV29-1 with TRBJ2-3, with TRBD1 matching 7 bases. V gave up 1 base and J gave up 0 bases; unmatched junction bases: 4. Germline lookup yields CDR1 SQVTM and CDR2 ANQGSEA. This CDR3 spans 15 amino acids. CDR3 DNA: TGCAGCGTTGAAGGGACAGGCGAAAGCACAGATACGCAGTATTTT. Protein sequence: CSVEGTGESTDTQYF.

This clonotype was seen many times. The chain combines TRBV20-1 with TRBJ2-1, with TRBD2 matching over 13 bases. The CDR3 length is 15 residues. Germline CDR1 is DFQATT and CDR2 is SNEGSKA (reference sequence). The ends lost 7 bases at V and 4 bases at J; junction bases unmatched: 7. In nucleotides, the CDR3 is TGCAGTGAGACTCCGGGACTAGCGGGGTACAATGAGCAGTTCTTC. Protein: CSETPGLAGYNEQFF.

This clonotype was detected ten times or more. V usage is TRBV2 and J usage is TRBJ2-1; TRBD2 aligns across 9 bases. The germline gives CDR1 SNHLY, CDR2 FYNNEI. The CDR3 has 16 amino acids. Trimming took 2 bases from V and 7 from J; bases not matched to a gene: 9. As DNA, the CDR3 is TGTGCCAGCAGTGAAATGGTAGCGGGAGTTTATAATGAGCAGTTCTTC. This encodes CASSEMVAGVYNEQFF.

The gene calls are TRBV10-3 and TRBJ2-7; possibly TRBD2 for D (5 bases). The germline gives CDR1 ENHRY, CDR2 SYGVKD. The ends were cut back, 4 bases at V and 6 bases at J, with 16 bases in the middle. This CDR3 is built from 14 residues. This CDR3 is CAISAPRLAGEQYF. The CDR3 DNA is TGTGCCATCAGTGCCCCTCGTTTGGCGGGCGAGCAGTACTTC.

The sample holds many counts of this clonotype. The chain uses TRBV15 and TRBJ2-1, with TRBD2 matching 16 bases. CDR3 length: 19 amino acids. The trim removed 0 bases at V and 6 bases at J, leaving 8 bases unmatched. Germline V gene data show CDR1 as LNHNV and CDR2 as YYDKDF (reference sequence). CDR3 nucleotide sequence: TGTGCCACCAGCAGAGACGGCGGGACTAGCGGGAGGGCCCTCAATGAGCAGTTCTTC. It is translated as CATSRDGGTSGRALNEQFF.

This clonotype appeared many times. The V and J genes are TRBV5-1 and TRBJ2-3, with 8 positions matching TRBD2. CDR1 is SGHRS, CDR2 YFSETQ, per germline. The CDR3 runs 13 residues. Trimming cost V 4 bases and J 7 bases; bases outside gene matches: 5. CDR3 amino acids: CASSREGPYTQYF. The CDR3 DNA is TGCGCCAGCAGCCGGGAGGGCCCCTATACGCAGTATTTT. Full variable domain (outside the CDR3, taken from reference TRBV5-1 and TRBJ2-3): KAGVTQTPRYLIKTRGQQVTLSCSPISGHRSVSWYQQTPGQGLQFLFEYFSETQRNKGNFPGRFSGRQFSNSRSEMNVSTLELGDSALYLCASSREGPYTQYFGPGTRLTVL.

This clonotype has a count of ten or more. This chain uses TRBV11-2 with TRBJ2-5, with 8 bases identical to TRBD2. Trimming cost V 2 bases and J 1 base; bases outside gene matches: 3. The CDR3 is 15 amino acids. The V gene's germline CDR1 is SGHAT and CDR2 FQNNGV. CDR3 loop: CASSLPGGPQETQYF. The CDR3 DNA follows: TGTGCCAGCAGCTTACCGGGAGGGCCCCAAGAGACCCAGTACTTC.

This clonotype was seen a handful of times. V and J are TRBV5-5 and TRBJ1-6, with TRBD1 matching over 11 bases. The CDR3 has 17 amino acids. CDR1 is SGHKS, CDR2 YYEKEE, per germline (reference sequence). V was clipped by 4 bases and J by 10 bases; unmatched bases: 13. The CDR3 bases are TGTGCCAGCAGCCCCAACGGGACAGGGGGTTCGGTATCACCCCTCCACTTT. It yields the protein CASSPNGTGGSVSPLHF.